What follows are 24 T cell receptor beta chains derived from one specimen sequenced in a study of T cell repertoires in cytomegalovirus infection. TCRdb independently ran MiXCR on the reads; one entry per CDR3 protein. The table lists about 830,000 distinct CDR3 sequences, approximately 32% of them singletons. Antigen specificity for these receptors is unknown. This sample comprised cultured CD8+ T cells from PBMCs, obtained from culture after CMV antigen stimulation. All receptors come from a human donor in good health (CMV status not recorded). Some clones in this sample may be carry-over from other donors' samples.

The rearrangement joins TRBV6-6 to TRBJ2-1, with 9 bases that match TRBD2. The CDR3 runs 16 residues. Per germline, CDR1 MNHNY and CDR2 SVGAGI (reference sequence). The V gene end was trimmed by 8 bases and the J gene end by 10 bases; junction bases not matched to a gene: 18. This chain's CDR3 is CASSRSGGSLGDEQFF. The CDR3 nucleotides are TGTGCCAGCTCCAGGAGCGGGGGGTCCCTTGGGGACGAGCAGTTCTTC.

This sequence joins TRBV19 and TRBJ2-1; TRBD1 is a possible D gene (7 bases). The V gene lost 4 bases and the J gene lost 0 bases, with 13 bases spanning the gap. The CDR3 covers 16 residues. Looked up from germline, CDR1 is LNHDA and CDR2 is SQIVND (reference sequence). The CDR3 protein is CASSTQGGGSYNEQFF. As DNA, the CDR3 is TGTGCCAGTAGTACCCAGGGGGGCGGCTCCTACAATGAGCAGTTCTTC.

The rearrangement uses TRBV4-2 and TRBJ1-2, with a weak D call TRBD1 (6 bases). The CDR3 loop spans 15 amino acids. V gave up 0 bases and J gave up 1 base, with 9 bases separating them. Germline loops: CDR1 LGHNA, CDR2 YNFKEQ. The CDR3, as DNA: TGTGCCAGCAGCCAAGAGGTCAGGGGTAACTATGGCTACACCTTC. Its protein product is CASSQEVRGNYGYTF.

V is TRBV2 and J is TRBJ2-5, with 7 positions matching TRBD1. The CDR3 runs to 14 residues. The V and J ends lost 4 bases and 1 base, in that order; junction bases with no gene match: 3. Per the germline V gene, CDR1 is SNHLY and CDR2 is FYNNEI. The CDR3 nucleotides read TGTGCCAGCAGTGGACCAGGGGGCCAAGAGACCCAGTACTTC. Translated, it gives CASSGPGGQETQYF.

The gene calls are TRBV10-3 and TRBJ1-2, with 7 nucleotides matching TRBD1. CDR3 length equals 15 residues. V shed 6 bases, J shed 4 bases, and the junction held 11 bases outside the gene matches. Germline CDR1 is ENHRY and CDR2 is SYGVKD. CDR3 loop: CAIRTGTENLYGYTF. In nucleotides, the CDR3 is TGTGCCATCAGGACCGGGACAGAGAACCTCTATGGCTACACCTTC.

This clonotype was found once. This chain links TRBV9 with TRBJ2-3, with 10 positions matching TRBD2. CDR1 is SGDLS and CDR2 is YYNGEE in the germline V gene. Trimming removed 2 bases from V and 3 bases from J; junction bases left unmatched: 9. The CDR3 has 17 amino acids. CDR3 region: CASSVHNSGGLTDTQYF. The CDR3 bases are TGTGCCAGCAGCGTCCACAATAGCGGGGGGCTGACAGATACGCAGTATTTT.

The chain links TRBV5-1 to TRBJ2-1; 7 bases fit TRBD1. The CDR3 consists of 15 residues. V trimming: 4 bases; J trimming: 8 bases; junction bases outside the gene matches: 12. Germline V gives CDR1 SGHRS, CDR2 YFSETQ. The CDR3: CASSNRDRPFDEQFF. The CDR3 region has the DNA TGCGCCAGCAGCAACCGGGACAGACCCTTCGATGAGCAGTTCTTC. The full variable domain, with the rest looked up from reference TRBV5-1 and TRBJ2-1, is KAGVTQTPRYLIKTRGQQVTLSCSPISGHRSVSWYQQTPGQGLQFLFEYFSETQRNKGNFPGRFSGRQFSNSRSEMNVSTLELGDSALYLCASSNRDRPFDEQFFGPGTRLTVL.

This clonotype was observed a handful of times. The chain has TRBV6-2 or TRBV6-3 and TRBJ2-1; no firm D call. The CDR3 is 13 residues long. Per the germline V gene, CDR1 is MNHEY and CDR2 is SVGEGT. Trimming pared 10 bases from V and 3 bases from J, leaving 13 bases between. CDR3 DNA sequence: TGTGCCACAGTGGGTGGGTACTACAATGAGCAGTTCTTC. Translating it yields CATVGGYYNEQFF.

This clonotype was counted a few times. The chain carries TRBV6-1 and TRBJ2-7; D call uncertain. CDR3 length: 14 amino acids. V lost 5 bases, J lost 4 bases, and 15 bases lay in between. Germline CDR1 and CDR2: MNHNS and SASEGT. CDR3 in amino acids: CASSPESVKYEQYF. For the CDR3, the DNA is TGTGCCAGCAGTCCCGAGTCGGTGAAGTACGAGCAGTACTTC.

This clonotype was picked up many times. The chain has TRBV7-9 and TRBJ2-1; D is perhaps TRBD2 (6 bases). Germline V gives CDR1 SEHNR, CDR2 FQNEAQ (reference sequence). The CDR3 runs to 15 residues. V was pared by 6 bases and J by 10 bases, with 22 bases between. CDR3 residues: CASSQLAGPFGEQFF. DNA of the CDR3: TGTGCCAGCAGTCAGTTGGCGGGACCCTTCGGGGAGCAGTTCTTC.

This clonotype was detected ten times or more. The chain uses TRBV7-2 and TRBJ1-6; D not resolved. CDR1 and CDR2 from the germline V gene are SGHTA and FQGNSA. The V end was cut by 0 bases, the J end by 0 bases, with 6 bases between. The CDR3 consists of 16 residues. CDR3 amino acids: CASSLAQISYNSPLHF. The CDR3, as DNA: TGTGCCAGCAGCTTAGCTCAGATCTCCTATAATTCACCCCTCCACTTT.

The rearrangement uses TRBV12-3 or TRBV12-4 and TRBJ2-7; D perhaps matches TRBD1 (6 bases). V shed 6 bases and J shed 6 bases, with 9 bases lying between them. The CDR3 runs 11 residues. The CDR3 DNA sequence: TGTGCCAGCAGCCGACAGGCCGAGCAGTACTTC. This encodes CASSRQAEQYF.

This clonotype occurred many times. The chain employs TRBV12-3 or TRBV12-4 and TRBJ1-2; maybe TRBD1 (5 bases). The CDR3 covers 15 residues. The V gene lost 5 bases and the J gene lost 2 bases, with 15 bases spanning the gap. CDR3 sequence reads: CASSPGRPGNYGYTF. In DNA, the CDR3 is TGTGCCAGCAGTCCGGGGCGACCAGGGAACTATGGCTACACCTTC.

In this sample, this clonotype turned up a few times. This sequence joins TRBV24-1 and TRBJ1-2; D is unclear. Germline loops: CDR1 KGHDR, CDR2 SFDVKD. CDR3 size: 15 residues. Trimming removed 0 bases from V and 7 bases from J, with 14 bases in between. CDR3 loop: CATSDLNNPYGGYTF. The CDR3 DNA reads as TGTGCCACCAGTGATTTGAACAATCCCTACGGTGGCTACACCTTC.

The V gene is TRBV6-1, the J gene TRBJ2-7; possible D gene TRBD1, 6 bases. In germline, CDR1 is MNHNS, CDR2 SASEGT. The CDR3 sequence is 14 residues long. The ends were cut back, 5 bases at V and 1 base at J, with 12 bases in the middle. In DNA form, the CDR3 reads TGTGCCAGCAGTCCCTACAGGGATTCCTACGAGCAGTACGTC. Protein sequence: CASSPYRDSYEQYV.

The table lists this clonotype with a few counts. The gene calls are TRBV20-1 and TRBJ1-1; no clear D gene. There are 11 residues in the CDR3. V lost 6 bases and J lost 6, with 11 bases in between. From germline, CDR1 is DFQATT and CDR2 SNEGSKA (reference sequence). The chain's CDR3 is CSAPGPAEAFF. Here the CDR3 DNA reads TGCAGTGCCCCAGGCCCAGCTGAAGCTTTCTTT.

This clonotype was observed many times. This chain connects TRBV7-6 to TRBJ1-5; D remains ambiguous. The length of the CDR3 is 14 residues. The V end was cut by 5 bases, the J end by 9 bases, with 17 bases between. Germline CDR1 is SGHVS and CDR2 is FNYEAQ. CDR3 sequence: CASSGSVVGMPQHF. CDR3 in DNA: TGTGCCAGCAGCGGATCCGTCGTCGGTATGCCCCAGCATTTT.

This chain connects TRBV6-2 or TRBV6-3 to TRBJ2-1; 9 bases map to TRBD2. Trimming cost V 2 bases and J 7 bases; bases outside gene matches: 9. Germline V gives CDR1 MNHEY, CDR2 SVGEGT. The CDR3 has 16 amino acids. The CDR3 DNA sequence: TGTGCCAGCAGTTACGGCGTAGCGGGGGTTTGGAATGAGCAGTTCTTC. It is translated as CASSYGVAGVWNEQFF.

V gene TRBV6-1 combines with J gene TRBJ2-7; D is undetermined. Germline CDR1 MNHNS, CDR2 SASEGT. Trimming left V 3 bases short and J 2 bases short, with 5 bases between. There are 12 residues in the CDR3. The CDR3 DNA follows: TGTGCCAGCAGTGACAGTACCTACGAGCAGTACTTC. Protein product: CASSDSTYEQYF.

The sample holds a few counts of this clonotype. The chain recombines TRBV25-1 with TRBJ2-1, with TRBD2 identical over 8 bases. V lost 7 bases to trimming and J lost 6 bases; unmatched junction nucleotides: 5. Germline loops: CDR1 MGHDK, CDR2 SYGVNS. This CDR3 contains 13 residues. The chain's CDR3 is CASNGRDGNEQFF. The CDR3 DNA is TGTGCCAGCAACGGGAGGGACGGCAATGAGCAGTTCTTC.

The chain couples TRBV27 to TRBJ2-1; 10 bases match TRBD2. Germline V gene sequence: CDR1 MNHEY, CDR2 SMNVEV (reference sequence). The length of the CDR3 is 15 residues. V was pared by 3 bases and J by 9 bases, with 8 bases of the junction left unmatched. The CDR3 DNA sequence: TGTGCCAGCAGTTTCTCAGCGGGGGGGAATATTGAGCAGTTCTTC. This gives the protein CASSFSAGGNIEQFF.

The rearrangement joins TRBV10-2 to TRBJ2-1; D is uncertain. The CDR3 is made up of 12 amino acids. Trimming removed 0 bases at V and 7 bases at J, with 4 bases between. The germline V gene encodes CDR1 WSHSY and CDR2 SAAADI. CDR3 coding DNA: TGCGCCAGCAGTGAGTCGGAAAATGAGCAGTTCTTC. It is translated as CASSESENEQFF.

On this clonotype itself: One junction end disagrees with the germline gene, perhaps due to a read error. The chain links TRBV4-2 to TRBJ1-5, with TRBD1 as a possible D gene (6 bases). The CDR3 loop spans 15 amino acids. In germline, CDR1 is LGHNA, CDR2 YNFKEQ. CDR3 sequence: CASRQETGANQPQHF. The CDR3 region has the DNA TGTGCCAGCAGGCAAGAAACGGGGGCAAATCAGCCCCAGCATTTT.

This chain connects TRBV9 to TRBJ1-1; D not certain. Germline-derived CDR1 and CDR2 are SGDLS and YYNGEE. V was shortened by 0 bases and J by 6 bases, with 12 bases between the two germline ends. CDR3 size: 14 residues. CDR3 sequence reads: CASSVVLSLAEAFF. The CDR3 coding sequence is TGTGCCAGCAGCGTAGTGTTGAGTTTGGCTGAAGCTTTCTTT.